This T cell receptor (beta chain) came from a study of CD4+ T cells in melanoma. Study-wide findings and caveats: Reportedly, melanoma neoantigen-specific CD4+ T cells showed varied differentiation states. A reported correlation linked neoantigen-specific CD4+ T cells to CD8+, macrophage and B cell function.

The repertoire was sequenced with immunoSEQ multiplex PCR; TCRdb's copy has only in-frame clones and lacks some. Of 9,600 or so clones listed, roughly three quarters are singletons. The length of the CDR3 is 14 residues. Trimming took off 4 bases at V and 6 bases at J, with 15 bases between the two ends. Germline V gives CDR1 LGHNA, CDR2 YNFKEQ. A remark on this clone: Its antigen is as yet unknown.

The sequence derives from a human donor with melanoma. The specimen sequenced was peripheral blood. This sequence joins TRBV4-2 and TRBJ1-1; possible D gene TRBD1, 6 bases. The CDR3 reads CASSPTLRGAEAFF. The CDR3 DNA reads TGTGCCAGCAGCCCCACCCTCAGGGGTGCTGAAGCTTTCTTT.